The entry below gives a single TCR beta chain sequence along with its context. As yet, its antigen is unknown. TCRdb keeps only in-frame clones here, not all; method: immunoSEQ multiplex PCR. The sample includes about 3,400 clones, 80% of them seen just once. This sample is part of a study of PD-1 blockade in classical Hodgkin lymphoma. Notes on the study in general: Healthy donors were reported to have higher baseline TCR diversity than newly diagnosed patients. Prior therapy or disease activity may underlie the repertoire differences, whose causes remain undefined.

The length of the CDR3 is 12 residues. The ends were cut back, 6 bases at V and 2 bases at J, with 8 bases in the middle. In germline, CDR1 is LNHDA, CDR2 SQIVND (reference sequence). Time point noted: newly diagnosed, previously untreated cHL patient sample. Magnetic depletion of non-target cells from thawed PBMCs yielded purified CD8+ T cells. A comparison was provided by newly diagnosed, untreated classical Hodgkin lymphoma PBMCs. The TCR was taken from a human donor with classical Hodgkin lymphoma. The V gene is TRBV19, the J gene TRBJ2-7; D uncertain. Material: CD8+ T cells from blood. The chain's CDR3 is CASSPDAYEQYF. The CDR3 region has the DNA TGTGCCAGTAGCCCCGACGCCTACGAGCAGTACTTC.